These T cell receptor beta chains were read from a single sample in a study of cytomegalovirus exposure and HLA in healthy donors. The table came from immunoSEQ multiplex PCR; TCRdb's copy has only in-frame clones and leaves some out. The repertoire holds over 80,000 clones, with 65% to 75% as singletons. Sequences were obtained from PBMCs. The source is a female donor in good health and CMV-seropositive. Each CDR3 is given with its conserved first and last residue.

14 | TRBV30 | CAWSINSGANVLTF
15 | TRBV4-2 | CASSQVKEGNSPLHF
15 | TRBV4-2 | CASSQEDSRSEKLFF
15 | TRBV6-5 | CASRLTGGAENGYTF
15 | TRBV28 | CASIPGGGKRTEAFF
15 | TRBV9 | CASSVGLQGTDTQYF
16 | TRBV28 | CASSPRGGSPTGELFF
14 | TRBV7-2 | CASSLSTNTGELFF
14 | TRBV2 | CASSRTSGGWEQFF
15 | TRBV7-9 | CASSRGQGVGGELFF
14 | TRBV5-1 | CASSYWAMNTEAFF
18 | TRBV11-2 | CASSLLPGKRYSNQPQHF
19 | TRBV5-1 | CASSLKLAARHGNTGELFF
15 | TRBV28 | CASSLHRISNQPQHF
17 | TRBV5-1 | CASSFLFDSTNTGELFF
14 | TRBV6-4 | CASSDSGRAGEQFF
14 | TRBV7-2 | CASSLVRANTEAFF
15 | TRBV10-2 | CASSPDRVLNTEAFF
15 | TRBV11-2 | CASSPRTGGNYGYTF
14 | TRBV29-1 | CSVGRWQGDTEAFF
13 | TRBV7-2 | CASSPGLPYEQYF
12 | TRBV7-6 | CASSSTRGEQYF
12 | TRBV9 | CASSADEEKLFF
12 | TRBV28 | CASGLASYEQYF
15 | TRBV4-2 | CASSPLAGGSETQYF
15 | TRBV9 | CASSVGADNGYEQYF
12 | TRBV5-1 | CASSPNGEKLFF
17 | TRBV4-1 | CASSLRSREPLGNEQFF
12 | TRBV5-1 | CASSRETDTQYF
16 | TRBV6-6 | CASSPKRGGDTGELFF
15 | TRBV9 | CASSVSGTPRETQYF
15 | TRBV30 | CASQSPPTGVNEQYF
15 | TRBV4-1 | CASSLSQASNQPQHF
15 | TRBV4-3 | CASSQRTEGGEKLFF
13 | TRBV5-1 | CASSYQENTEAFF
15 | TRBV11-2 | CASSLRTGETYEQYF
15 | TRBV30 | CAWSIGGNSNQPQHF
12 | TRBV7-9 | CASSPRGTEAFF
13 | TRBV29-1 | CSVVSGVNTEAFF
13 | TRBV28 | CASTSGWVNEQFF
15 | TRBV19 | CASKVGGTSSYEQYF
14 | TRBV30 | CAWSEGQGSQPQHF
14 | TRBV2 | CASRARQGRTEAFF
12 | TRBV11-2 | CASLTGAGDKYF
13 | TRBV30 | CARRGRGDTEAFF
15 | TRBV9 | CASSPGLAHTGELFF
15 | TRBV7-8 | CASSLARRGEQPQHF
13 | TRBV30 | CAWSPLAGHEQYF
12 | TRBV7-2 | CASSLVGVEAFF
16 | TRBV5-1 | CASSLARDRRQETQYF
13 | TRBV30 | CAWATGWAGELFF